This T cell receptor beta chain is from a study of early T cells in non-severe SARS-CoV-2 infection. This CDR3 contains 16 residues. TCRdb processed the 5' RACE reads anew with MiXCR; each CDR3 protein has one entry. The sample has around 57,000 distinct CDR3 sequences; over 7% are singletons. The chain employs TRBV21-1 and TRBJ2-1; the table gives TRBD2 as D, unverified against the DNA. TRBV21-1 is a pseudogene segment. The source of this sequence is an adult who was a healthcare worker with PCR-confirmed SARS-CoV-2 infection or an uninfected control (not recorded which). The sequenced material came from whole blood. The CDR3 DNA is TGTGCCAGCAGCATTGGGACTAGCGGGAGGGGCAATGAGCAGTTCTTC. It specifies CASSIGTSGRGNEQFF.